Detailed here is one T cell receptor beta chain. What it recognizes is unknown. The data originate from a study of T cell responses to AZD1222 COVID-19 vaccine. Whole-study findings and limits: Recipients of two AZD1222 doses showed rising Spike-specific TCR breadth and depth. Sampling captured repertoires only after the peak T cell response. Among those given AZD1222, only five to seven were seropositive at baseline.

CDR1 and CDR2 from the germline V gene are LGHDT and YNNKEL (reference sequence). Trimming shortened V by 3 bases and J by 8 bases, and 7 bases separated the two germline ends. CDR3 size: 12 residues. Method: immunoSEQ multiplex PCR; TCRdb's copy keeps in-frame clones and lacks some. Here the sample spans approximately 120,000 clones, 80% to 90% being singletons. V is TRBV3-1 (or the pseudogene TRBV3-2) and J is TRBJ1-4; D not resolved. The sequences come from peripheral blood, collected 28 days after the second AZD1222 dose. This TCR was sampled from an adult who received the AZD1222 COVID-19 vaccine. The CDR3 reads CASSQPGEKLFF. The CDR3 DNA is TGTGCCAGCAGCCAGCCGGGAGAAAAACTGTTTTTT.